Below are 15 T cell receptor beta chains sequenced from a single sample in a study of T cells in Graves' hyperthyroidism and ophthalmopathy (dated by TCRdb to between 2017 and 2020). The library was prepared using multiplex PCR. Sequencing instrument: Illumina HiSeq 2000. TCR beta CDR3 regions were amplified from RNA transcripts. A first-round RT-PCR of the TCR CDR3 used the HTBI primer set with the Qiagen OneStep RT-PCR kit. TCRdb trimmed public reads at Q25 via fastp, called clones via MiXCR and kept in-frame beta chains. When rows share a CDR3 protein, they turn into one entry using the most common DNA and genes. The sample table lists around 340,000 distinct CDR3 sequences, over 15% of them with a count of one. The biggest ten clones account for around 15% of the sample. Sequenced input: blood. All receptors come from a woman aged 40 to 55 with Graves' ophthalmopathy.

This clonotype was recorded at least ten times. The V gene is TRBV7-2, the J gene TRBJ2-7, with a possible D match to TRBD1 (6 bases). The germline CDR1 and CDR2 sequences are SGHTA and FQGNSA. The CDR3 runs to 13 residues. Trimming left V 4 bases short and J 6 bases short, with 13 bases between. The CDR3 sequence: CASSWQGSLEQYF. DNA of the CDR3: TGTGCCAGCAGCTGGCAGGGGTCTCTCGAGCAGTACTTC.

This clonotype was counted at least ten times. The J gene is TRBJ1-2, the V gene TRBV10-3; TRBD1 aligns across 8 bases. This CDR3 comprises 12 residues. From germline, CDR1 is ENHRY and CDR2 SYGVKD. The V segment lost 8 bases and the J segment 6 bases; nucleotides outside the gene matches: 5. CDR3 nucleotide sequence: TGTGCCATCTGGACAGGGAAAGATGGCTACACCTTC. As protein: CAIWTGKDGYTF.

This clonotype was recorded many times. The V and J genes are TRBV19 and TRBJ1-3; D gene uncertain. This CDR3 region has 13 residues. The V end lost 7 bases, the J end lost 8 bases, and 15 bases lay between the germline ends. The germline V gene encodes CDR1 LNHDA and CDR2 SQIVND (reference sequence). CDR3 loop: CASKRSNGDTIYF. For the CDR3, the DNA is TGTGCCAGTAAGCGAAGTAATGGGGACACCATATATTTT.

This clonotype was recorded many times. The chain has TRBV30 and TRBJ2-5; no clear D gene. There are 13 residues in the CDR3. The V and J ends lost 0 bases and 1 base respectively, with 6 bases between them. In germline, CDR1 is GTSNPN, CDR2 SVGIG (reference sequence). CDR3 DNA: TGTGCCTGGAGTGTTGGTGGCCAAGAGACCCAGTACTTC. Amino acids: CAWSVGGQETQYF.

Comments on this clonotype: The conserved phenylalanine or tryptophan is not found at the CDR3 terminus, so this likely reflects a read error. The chain combines TRBV28 with TRBJ2-7, with TRBD2 as a possible D gene (5 bases). Deletions cut 8 bases from V and 0 bases from J, with 17 bases between. Germline V CDR1 and CDR2: MDHEN, SYDVKM. There are 15 residues in the CDR3. The CDR3 nucleotides are TGTGCCAGCTCTCCTGAGGTCGCGGGCTCCTACGAGCAGTACTCA. This encodes CASSPEVAGSYEQYS.

The V call is TRBV28, the J call TRBJ2-5; 9 positions agree with TRBD1. The junction had 5 bases not matched to a gene; V was cut back by 5 bases and J by 4 bases. CDR3 length: 14 residues. Germline values: CDR1 MDHEN, CDR2 SYDVKM. The CDR3 DNA follows: TGTGCCAGCAGTACTACAGGGGGCGCAGAGACCCAGTACTTC. Amino acid sequence: CASSTTGGAETQYF. The full variable domain, its missing parts supplied by reference TRBV28 and TRBJ2-5, is DVKVTQSSRYLVKRTGEKVFLECVQDMDHENMFWYRQDPGLGLRLIYFSYDVKMKEKGDIPEGYSVSREKKERFSLILESASTNQTSMYLCASSTTGGAETQYFGPGTRLLVL.

The rearrangement links TRBV28 to TRBJ2-5; TRBD2 agrees at 8 bases. The CDR3 contains 13 residues. The ends lost 6 bases at V and 5 bases at J; junction bases unmatched: 5. CDR1 and CDR2 from the germline V gene are MDHEN and SYDVKM. The CDR3 loop is CASRHGGAETQYF. The CDR3, as DNA: TGTGCCAGCAGGCACGGGGGGGCTGAGACCCAGTACTTC.

Many counts were recorded for this clonotype. The rearrangement links TRBV27 to TRBJ1-1, with D possibly being TRBD1 (5 bases). This CDR3 has 13 amino acids. Germline CDR1 is MNHEY and CDR2 is SMNVEV (reference sequence). Trimming took off 0 bases at V and 8 bases at J, with 10 bases between the two ends. The CDR3 DNA is TGTGCCAGCAGTTTATCTAGGGGAGTCGAAGCTTTCTTT. Its protein is CASSLSRGVEAFF.

This clonotype showed up many times. The chain carries TRBV10-3 and TRBJ1-2; 9 bases fit TRBD1. The ends lost 3 bases at V and 7 bases at J; junction bases unmatched: 9. This CDR3 comprises 15 residues. Germline values: CDR1 ENHRY, CDR2 SYGVKD. DNA of the CDR3: TGTGCCATCAGTGAATCCGGGACAGGGATCAGTGGCTACACCTTC. It is translated as CAISESGTGISGYTF.

The table lists this clonotype with many counts. The V and J genes are TRBV19 and TRBJ1-3, with D unclear. Deletions cut 5 bases from V and 0 bases from J, with 17 bases between. Per germline, CDR1 LNHDA and CDR2 SQIVND (reference sequence). The CDR3 contains 17 residues. The CDR3 loop is CASSQTPGVISGNTIYF. The CDR3 coding sequence is TGTGCCAGTAGTCAAACCCCGGGAGTCATCTCTGGAAACACCATATATTTT.

This clonotype was found many times. The V call is TRBV19, the J call TRBJ2-2, with 7 bases matching TRBD2. Germline-derived CDR1 and CDR2 are LNHDA and SQIVND (reference sequence). This CDR3 is 18 amino acids long. V dropped 7 bases and J dropped 0; count of bases not matched to a gene: 14. CDR3 in amino acids: CASTSITWGGANTGELFF. For the CDR3, the DNA is TGTGCCAGTACCTCTATAACCTGGGGGGGTGCGAACACCGGGGAGCTGTTTTTT. Using reference TRBV19 and TRBJ2-2 for the parts outside the CDR3, the full variable domain is DGGITQSPKYLFRKEGQNVTLSCEQNLNHDAMYWYRQDPGQGLRLIYYSQIVNDFQKGDIAEGYSVSREKKESFPLTVTSAQKNPTAFYLCASTSITWGGANTGELFFGEGSRLTVL.

The rearrangement joins TRBV6-1 to TRBJ2-2; D remains ambiguous. CDR3 size: 16 residues. Per the germline V gene, CDR1 is MNHNS and CDR2 is SASEGT. The V end lost 1 base, the J end lost 4 bases, and 13 bases lay between the germline ends. Written as DNA, the CDR3 is TGTGCCAGCAGTGAAGTGTTGAAGGGATTCACCGGGGAGCTGTTTTTT. Protein sequence: CASSEVLKGFTGELFF.

This clonotype was seen a few times. In DNA, the CDR3 is TGTGCCAGCAGCCAAGAACAGCTCACCTACGAGCAGTACTTC. Protein product: CASSQEQLTYEQYF. V usage is TRBV14 and J usage is TRBJ2-7, with D unresolved. The CDR3 is made up of 14 amino acids. The V gene's germline CDR1 is SGHDN and CDR2 FVKESK. V was shortened by 0 bases and J by 2 bases, with 8 bases between the two germline ends.

There are many counts of this clonotype. The chain carries TRBV28 and TRBJ2-4; a weak D match, TRBD2 (6 bases). V was pared by 6 bases and J by 12 bases, with 18 bases between. CDR3 length: 13 amino acids. Germline V gene sequence: CDR1 MDHEN, CDR2 SYDVKM. CDR3 coding DNA: TGTGCCAGCAGGCTCCCCGGAGGAGGGGCTCAGTACTTC. It encodes CASRLPGGGAQYF.

This clonotype was detected ten times or more. V usage is TRBV12-3 or TRBV12-4 and J usage is TRBJ2-6; 11 positions match TRBD2. V shed 10 bases, J shed 1 base, and the junction held 3 bases outside the gene matches. The CDR3 sequence is 15 residues long. As DNA, the CDR3 is TGTGCCATAATAGCGGGGGGGTCTGGGGCCAACGTCCTGACTTTC. Translation: CAIIAGGSGANVLTF.